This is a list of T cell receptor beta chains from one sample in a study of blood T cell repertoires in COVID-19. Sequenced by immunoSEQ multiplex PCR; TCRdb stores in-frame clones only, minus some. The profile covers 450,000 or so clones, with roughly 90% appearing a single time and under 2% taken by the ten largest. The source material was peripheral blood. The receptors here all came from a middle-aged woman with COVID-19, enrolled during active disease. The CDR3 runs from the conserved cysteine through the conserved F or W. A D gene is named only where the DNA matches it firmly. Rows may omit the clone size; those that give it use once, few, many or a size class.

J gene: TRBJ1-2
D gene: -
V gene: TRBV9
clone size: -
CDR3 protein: CASSVGPGDYGYTF
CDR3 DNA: TGTGCCAGCAGCGTAGGTCCGGGAGACTATGGCTACACCTTC

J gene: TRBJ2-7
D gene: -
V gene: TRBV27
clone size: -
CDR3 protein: CASSVGTGGYEQYF
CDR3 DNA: TGTGCCAGCAGTGTGGGGACCGGAGGGTACGAGCAGTACTTC

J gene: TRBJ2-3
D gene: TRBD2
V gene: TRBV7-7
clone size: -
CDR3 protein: CASSLGLAGGTGTDTQYF
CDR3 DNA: TGTGCTAGCAGCTTAGGACTAGCGGGGGGAACCGGCACAGATACGCAGTATTTT

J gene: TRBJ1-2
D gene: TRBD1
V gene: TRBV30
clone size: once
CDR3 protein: CAWTRQGPNYGYTF
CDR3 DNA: TGTGCCTGGACGCGACAGGGACCTAACTATGGCTACACCTTC

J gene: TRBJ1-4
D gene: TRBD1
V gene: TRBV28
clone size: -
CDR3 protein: CASSLGQGVGEKLFF
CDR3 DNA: TGTGCCAGCAGTTTGGGACAGGGGGTAGGTGAAAAACTGTTTTTT

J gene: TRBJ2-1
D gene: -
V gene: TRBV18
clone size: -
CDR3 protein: CASSPFGYEERNEQFF
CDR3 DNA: TGTGCCAGCTCACCGTTCGGGTATGAGGAGAGAAATGAGCAGTTCTTC

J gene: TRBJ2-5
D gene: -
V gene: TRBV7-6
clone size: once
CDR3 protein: CASSLVSNQETQYF
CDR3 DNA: TGTGCCAGCAGCTTAGTTTCAAACCAAGAGACCCAGTACTTC

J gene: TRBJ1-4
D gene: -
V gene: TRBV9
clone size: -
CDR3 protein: CASSVEIAAQDEKLFF
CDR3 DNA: TGTGCCAGCAGCGTAGAAATAGCGGCCCAAGATGAAAAACTGTTTTTT

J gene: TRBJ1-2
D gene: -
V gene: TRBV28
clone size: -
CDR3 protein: CASSWPDRNYGYTF
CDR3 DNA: TGTGCCAGCAGCTGGCCCGACAGAAACTATGGCTACACCTTC

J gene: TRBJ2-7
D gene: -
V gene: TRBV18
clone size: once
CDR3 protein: CASSPLRQFYEQYF
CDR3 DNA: TGTGCCAGCTCACCTCTTAGACAGTTCTACGAGCAGTACTTC

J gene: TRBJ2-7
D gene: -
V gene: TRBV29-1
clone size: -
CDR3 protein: CSVERGPYEQYF
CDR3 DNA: TGCAGCGTTGAACGAGGTCCCTACGAGCAGTACTTC

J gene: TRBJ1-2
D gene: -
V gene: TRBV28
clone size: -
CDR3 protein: CASSQGPRGYAF
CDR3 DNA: TGTGCCAGCAGTCAGGGACCGCGGGGCTACGCCTTC

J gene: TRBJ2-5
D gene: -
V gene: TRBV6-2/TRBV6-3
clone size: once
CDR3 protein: CASSYPPDGRETQYF
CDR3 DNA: TGTGCCAGCAGTTACCCCCCTGACGGGAGAGAGACCCAGTACTTC

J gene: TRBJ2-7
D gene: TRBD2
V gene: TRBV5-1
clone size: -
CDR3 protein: CASSPGGGSYDEQYF
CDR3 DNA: TGCGCCAGCAGCCCCGGGGGGGGCAGCTATGACGAGCAGTACTTC

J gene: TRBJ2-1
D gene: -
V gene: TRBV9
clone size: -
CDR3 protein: CASSVGRLYAYNEQFF
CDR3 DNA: TGTGCCAGCAGCGTGGGGCGGCTGTACGCCTACAATGAGCAGTTCTTC

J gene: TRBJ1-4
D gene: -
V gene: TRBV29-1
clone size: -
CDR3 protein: CSVEDQGSEKLFF
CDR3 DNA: TGCAGCGTTGAAGATCAGGGTAGCGAAAAACTGTTTTTT

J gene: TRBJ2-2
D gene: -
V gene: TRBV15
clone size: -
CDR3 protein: CATSRGTTRSTGELFF
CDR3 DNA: TGTGCCACCAGCAGAGGAACTACACGAAGCACCGGGGAGCTGTTTTTT

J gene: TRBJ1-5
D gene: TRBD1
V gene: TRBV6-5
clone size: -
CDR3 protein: CASSPTGSVYQPQHF
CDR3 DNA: TGTGCCAGCAGCCCGACAGGGTCGGTGTACCAGCCCCAGCATTTT

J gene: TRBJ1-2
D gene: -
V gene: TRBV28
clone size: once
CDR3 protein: CASTLRTDIGYGYTF
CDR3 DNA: TGTGCCAGCACCTTAAGGACAGACATAGGCTATGGCTACACCTTC

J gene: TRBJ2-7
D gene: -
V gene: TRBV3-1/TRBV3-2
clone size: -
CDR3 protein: CASSSPSYEQYF
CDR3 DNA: TGTGCCAGCAGCTCCCCATCCTACGAGCAGTACTTC

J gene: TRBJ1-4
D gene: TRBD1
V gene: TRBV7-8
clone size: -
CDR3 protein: CASSPLRGMTGTGHEKLFF
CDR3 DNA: TGTGCCAGCAGCCCACTACGGGGCATGACAGGGACGGGGCATGAAAAACTGTTTTTT

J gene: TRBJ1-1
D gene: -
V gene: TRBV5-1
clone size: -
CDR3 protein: CASSKGRDTEAFF
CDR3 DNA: TGCGCCAGCAGTAAAGGTCGGGACACTGAAGCTTTCTTT

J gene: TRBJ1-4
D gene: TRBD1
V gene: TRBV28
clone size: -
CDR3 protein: CASSLGDRKLFF
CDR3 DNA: TGTGCCAGCAGTTTAGGGGACAGAAAACTGTTTTTT

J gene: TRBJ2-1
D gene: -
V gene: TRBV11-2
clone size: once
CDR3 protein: CASSPGRMQFF
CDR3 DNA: TGTGCCAGCAGCCCTGGCCGTATGCAGTTCTTC

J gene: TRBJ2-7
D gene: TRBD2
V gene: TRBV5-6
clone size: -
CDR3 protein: CASSPRRGAGVDEQYF
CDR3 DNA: TGTGCCAGCAGCCCGAGGCGGGGGGCCGGGGTAGACGAGCAGTACTTC

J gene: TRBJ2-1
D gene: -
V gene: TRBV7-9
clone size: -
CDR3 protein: CASSLEEAYNEQFF
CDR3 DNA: TGTGCCAGCAGCTTAGAGGAGGCTTACAATGAGCAGTTCTTC

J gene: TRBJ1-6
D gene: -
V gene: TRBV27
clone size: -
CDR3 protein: CASSWQQAYNSPLHF
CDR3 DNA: TGTGCCAGCAGTTGGCAACAGGCCTATAATTCACCCCTCCACTTT

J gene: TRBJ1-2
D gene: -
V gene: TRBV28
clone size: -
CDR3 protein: CASQFPQGGGYTF
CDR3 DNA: TGTGCCAGCCAGTTCCCACAAGGGGGTGGCTACACCTTC

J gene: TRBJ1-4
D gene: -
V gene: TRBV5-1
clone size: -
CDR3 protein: CASSLTGPSTNEKLFF
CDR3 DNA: TGCGCCAGCAGCTTGACAGGACCCTCAACTAATGAAAAACTGTTTTTT

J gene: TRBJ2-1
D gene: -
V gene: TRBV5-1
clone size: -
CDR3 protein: CASSLASIYNEQFF
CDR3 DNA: TGCGCCAGCAGCTTGGCATCCATTTACAATGAGCAGTTCTTC

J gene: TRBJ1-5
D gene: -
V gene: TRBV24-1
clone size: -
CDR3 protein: CATSGSGAPSGPQHF
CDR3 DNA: TGTGCCACCAGTGGATCAGGGGCACCCTCGGGGCCCCAGCATTTT

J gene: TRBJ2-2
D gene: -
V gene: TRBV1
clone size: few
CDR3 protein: CTSSQGPSGGHTRDTGELFF
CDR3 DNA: TGCACCAGCAGCCAGGGCCCTAGCGGGGGCCACACCCGCGACACCGGGGAGCTGTTTTTT

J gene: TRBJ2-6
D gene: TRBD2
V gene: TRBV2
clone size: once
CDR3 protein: CASSEARRGVYSGANVLTF
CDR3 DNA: TGTGCCAGCAGTGAAGCAAGACGGGGGGTATACTCTGGGGCCAACGTCCTGACTTTC

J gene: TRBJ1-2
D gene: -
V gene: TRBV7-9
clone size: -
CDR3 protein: CASSFTAGNYGYTF
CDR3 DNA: TGTGCCAGCAGCTTTACTGCAGGGAACTATGGCTACACCTTC

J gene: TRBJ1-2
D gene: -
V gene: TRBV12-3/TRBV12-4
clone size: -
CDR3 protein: CASTVGGYYGYTF
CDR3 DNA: TGTGCCAGCACCGTCGGGGGTTACTATGGCTACACCTTC

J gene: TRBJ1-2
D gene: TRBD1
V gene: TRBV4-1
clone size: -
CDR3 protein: CASSQDTGQGLYGYTF
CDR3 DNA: TGCGCCAGCAGCCAAGATACGGGACAGGGACTCTATGGCTACACCTTC

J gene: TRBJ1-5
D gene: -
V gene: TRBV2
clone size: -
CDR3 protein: CASSAGVGPQHF
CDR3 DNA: TGTGCCAGCAGTGCGGGGGTTGGGCCCCAGCATTTT

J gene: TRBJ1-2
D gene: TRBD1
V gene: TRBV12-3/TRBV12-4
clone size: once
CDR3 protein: CASSRTGGYGYTF
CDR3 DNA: TGTGCCAGCAGCCGGACAGGCGGATATGGCTACACCTTC

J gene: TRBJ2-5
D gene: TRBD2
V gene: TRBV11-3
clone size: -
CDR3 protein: CASSISSGGETQYF
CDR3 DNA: TGTGCCAGCAGCATATCTAGCGGGGGAGAGACCCAGTACTTC

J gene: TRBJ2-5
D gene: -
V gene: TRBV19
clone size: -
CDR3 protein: CASSSLDSETQETQYF
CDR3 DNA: TGTGCCAGTAGTTCCCTGGACTCTGAAACCCAAGAGACCCAGTACTTC

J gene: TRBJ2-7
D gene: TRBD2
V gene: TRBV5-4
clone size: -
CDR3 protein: CASSRGGILSYEQYF
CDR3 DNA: TGTGCCAGCAGCCGGGGGGGGATTCTATCCTACGAGCAGTACTTC

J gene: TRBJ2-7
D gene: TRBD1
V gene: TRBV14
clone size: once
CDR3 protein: CASSPGQARSSSYEQYF
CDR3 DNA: TGTGCCAGCAGCCCGGGACAGGCAAGATCGAGCTCCTACGAGCAGTACTTC

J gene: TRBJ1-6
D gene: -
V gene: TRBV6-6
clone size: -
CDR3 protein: CASRTSPNSPLHF
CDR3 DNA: TGTGCCAGCAGAACCAGTCCGAATTCACCCCTCCACTTT

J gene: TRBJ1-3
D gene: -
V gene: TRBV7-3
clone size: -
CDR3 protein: CASSLRSGNTIYF
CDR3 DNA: TGTGCCAGCAGCTTACGCTCTGGAAACACCATATATTTT

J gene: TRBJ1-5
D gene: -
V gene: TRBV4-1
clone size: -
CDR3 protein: CASSQGAAENQPQHF
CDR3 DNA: TGCGCCAGCAGCCAAGGGGCAGCGGAGAATCAGCCCCAGCATTTT

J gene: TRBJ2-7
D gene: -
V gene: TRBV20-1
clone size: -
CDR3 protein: CSASSTRDSTDSYEQYF
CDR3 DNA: TGCAGTGCTAGTTCCACCCGGGACTCCACGGACTCCTACGAGCAGTACTTC

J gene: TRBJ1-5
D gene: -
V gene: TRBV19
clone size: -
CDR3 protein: CASKGGRGDNQPQHF
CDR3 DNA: TGTGCCAGTAAGGGAGGGCGGGGGGACAATCAGCCCCAGCATTTT

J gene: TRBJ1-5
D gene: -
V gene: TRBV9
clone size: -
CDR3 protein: CASSVSPYSNQPQHF
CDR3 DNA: TGTGCCAGCAGCGTGAGCCCTTATAGCAATCAGCCCCAGCATTTT

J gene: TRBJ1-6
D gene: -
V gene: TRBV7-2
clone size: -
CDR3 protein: CASNLRTENSPLHF
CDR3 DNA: TGTGCCAGCAACCTCCGGACAGAAAATTCACCCCTCCACTTT

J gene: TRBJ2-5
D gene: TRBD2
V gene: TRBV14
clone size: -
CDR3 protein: CASSHILAGAQETQYF
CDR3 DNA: TGTGCCAGCAGCCACATCCTAGCGGGAGCCCAAGAGACCCAGTACTTC

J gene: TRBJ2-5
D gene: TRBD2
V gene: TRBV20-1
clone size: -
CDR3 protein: CSASRVAGGPLQETQYF
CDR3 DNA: TGCAGTGCTAGTCGGGTAGCGGGGGGGCCCCTCCAAGAGACCCAGTACTTC